Each of the 6 T cell receptor beta chains below was sequenced from the same sample in a study of human T cells and chemical hapten exposure. Time point described: pre-sensitization, week 0. The sample's treatment: therapeutic diphenylcyclopropenone sensitization with weekly scalp DPC. TCRdb reanalysed the RACE reads using MiXCR and keeps one entry per CDR3 protein. The sample yields about 180,000 distinct CDR3 sequences, 25% to 30% seen once. The sequencing used whole blood, collected in connection with sensitization to the hapten diphenylcyclopropenone (DPC). The source of these receptors is a woman aged 25-40 years with alopecia areata. Some clones in this sample may be carry-over from other donors' samples.

The J gene is TRBJ1-1, the V gene TRBV7-9; D not resolved. CDR1 is SEHNR and CDR2 is FQNEAQ in the germline V gene (reference sequence). Trimming removed 2 bases from V and 11 bases from J, with 15 bases in between. This CDR3 region has 13 residues. In DNA, the CDR3 is TGTGCCAGCAGCTTAACTGGTCCCACTGCCGCTTTCTTT. Translated: CASSLTGPTAAFF.

The chain carries TRBV28 and TRBJ1-1; 7 bases line up with TRBD1. Germline values: CDR1 MDHEN, CDR2 SYDVKM. The V segment lost 2 bases and the J segment 1 base; nucleotides outside the gene matches: 4. The CDR3 extends over 15 amino acids. The CDR3 protein is CASSLAGTENTEAFF. The CDR3 DNA reads as TGTGCCAGCAGTTTAGCCGGGACAGAGAACACTGAAGCTTTCTTT.

The V call is TRBV29-1, the J call TRBJ1-6, with 9 bases fitting TRBD1. From germline, CDR1 is SQVTM and CDR2 ANQGSEA. The ends lost 3 bases at V and 15 bases at J; junction bases unmatched: 18. The CDR3 runs to 16 residues. CDR3 DNA sequence: TGCAGCGTTGAGTATAGGACAGGGGTTCGCCAAGAGAACCTCCACTTT. Its protein product is CSVEYRTGVRQENLHF.

A few counts support this clonotype. This chain uses TRBV10-3 with TRBJ1-1; 8 nucleotides match TRBD1. With V trimmed by 7 bases and J by 1 base, 2 bases remained unmatched. This CDR3 contains 13 residues. Germline CDR1 reads ENHRY; CDR2 reads SYGVKD. The chain's CDR3 is CAIKGTGNTEAFF. The CDR3 nucleotides are TGTGCCATCAAAGGGACAGGGAACACTGAAGCTTTCTTT.

This clonotype was seen a handful of times. The junction departs from germline at one end; a sequencing error may be responsible. The chain combines TRBV6-2 or TRBV6-3 with TRBJ2-2; no clear D. Germline loops: CDR1 MNHEY, CDR2 SVGEGT. The CDR3 has 13 amino acids. CDR3 in amino acids: CASSYWPTGELFF. In DNA, the CDR3 is TGTGCCAGCAGCTACTGGCCCACCGGGGAGCTGTTTTTT.

The J gene is TRBJ2-3, the V gene TRBV6-5; TRBD2 agrees at 7 bases. CDR1 and CDR2 from the germline V gene are MNHEY and SVGAGI. There are 14 residues in the CDR3. The J segment lost 2 bases and the V segment lost 10 bases, leaving 9 bases of the junction unmatched. The CDR3 DNA sequence: TGTGCCACCCGAAGGGGACTATCCACAGATACGCAGTATTTT. Translating it yields CATRRGLSTDTQYF.